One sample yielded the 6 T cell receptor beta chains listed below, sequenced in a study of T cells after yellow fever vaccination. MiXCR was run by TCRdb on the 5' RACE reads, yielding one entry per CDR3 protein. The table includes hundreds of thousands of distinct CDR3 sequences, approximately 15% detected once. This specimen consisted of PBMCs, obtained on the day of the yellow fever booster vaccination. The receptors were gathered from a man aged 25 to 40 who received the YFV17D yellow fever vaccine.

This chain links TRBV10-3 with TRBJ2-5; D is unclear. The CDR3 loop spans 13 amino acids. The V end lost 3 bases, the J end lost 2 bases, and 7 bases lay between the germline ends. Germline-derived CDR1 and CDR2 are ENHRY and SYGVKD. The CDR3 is CAISDGGQETQYF. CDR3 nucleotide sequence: TGTGCCATCAGTGACGGCGGACAAGAGACCCAGTACTTC.

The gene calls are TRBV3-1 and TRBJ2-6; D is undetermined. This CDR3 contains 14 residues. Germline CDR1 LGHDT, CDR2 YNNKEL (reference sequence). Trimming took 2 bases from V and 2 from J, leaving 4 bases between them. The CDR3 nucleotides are TGTGCCAGCAGCCAATCGGCTGGGGCCAACGTCCTGACTTTC. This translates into CASSQSAGANVLTF. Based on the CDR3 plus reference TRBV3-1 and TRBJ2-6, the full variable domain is DTAVSQTPKYLVTQMGNDKSIKCEQNLGHDTMYWYKQDSKKFLKIMFSYNNKELIINETVPNRFSPKSPDKAHLNLHINSLELGDSAVYFCASSQSAGANVLTFGAGSRLTVL.

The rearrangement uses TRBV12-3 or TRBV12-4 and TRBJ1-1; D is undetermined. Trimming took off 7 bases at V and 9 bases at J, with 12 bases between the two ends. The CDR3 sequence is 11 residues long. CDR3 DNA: TGTGCCAGCACCCCGACACGCCAAGCTTTCTTT. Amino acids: CASTPTRQAFF.

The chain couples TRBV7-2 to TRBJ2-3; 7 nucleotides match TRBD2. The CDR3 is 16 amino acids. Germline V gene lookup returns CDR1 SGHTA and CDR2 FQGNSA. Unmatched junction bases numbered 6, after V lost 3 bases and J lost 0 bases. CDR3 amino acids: CASSFHSGASTDTQYF. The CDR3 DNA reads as TGTGCCAGCAGCTTCCACAGCGGGGCTAGCACAGATACGCAGTATTTT.

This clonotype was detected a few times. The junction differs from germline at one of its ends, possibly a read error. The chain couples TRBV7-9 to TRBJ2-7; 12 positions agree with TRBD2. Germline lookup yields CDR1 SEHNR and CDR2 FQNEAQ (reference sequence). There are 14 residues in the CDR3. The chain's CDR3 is CASSLAGGEWEQYF. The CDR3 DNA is TGTGCCAGCAGCCTAGCGGGAGGGGAATGGGAGCAGTACTTC.

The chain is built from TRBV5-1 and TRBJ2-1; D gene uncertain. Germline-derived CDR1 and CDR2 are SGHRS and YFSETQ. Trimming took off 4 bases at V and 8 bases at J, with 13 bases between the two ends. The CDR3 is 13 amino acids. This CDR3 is CASSTPWPDEQFF. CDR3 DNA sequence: TGCGCCAGCAGCACCCCTTGGCCGGATGAGCAGTTCTTC. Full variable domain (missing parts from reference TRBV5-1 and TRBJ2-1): KAGVTQTPRYLIKTRGQQVTLSCSPISGHRSVSWYQQTPGQGLQFLFEYFSETQRNKGNFPGRFSGRQFSNSRSEMNVSTLELGDSALYLCASSTPWPDEQFFGPGTRLTVL.